This T cell receptor (beta chain) was recovered during a study of shared clonotypes between healthy human individuals (TCRdb year 2020). Turning to the overall study: Two women and three men aged 18 to 49 years were included in the cohort. To increase sequencing depth and limit assay-specific biases, different laboratories used diverse techniques to prepare libraries and sequence TCR repertoires. Blood TCR repertoires of five healthy adults were deeply sequenced to estimate repertoire size and the extent of clonotype sharing between individuals. Per donor, leukapheresis produced somewhere between about 0.9 and 9.5 billion PBMCs.

Using the deep immunoSEQ assay, TCR CDR3 regions were amplified from genomic DNA by multiplex PCR. Genomic DNA extracted from each cell subset was distributed evenly over all wells of several immunoSEQ 96-well plates, and each plate served as one replicate. Each replicate PCR for unsorted PBMC received roughly 290 ng genomic DNA, equal to approximately 30,000 T cell genomes. Unsorted PBMC genomic DNA was sequenced across ten immunoSEQ deep assay plates. Purified libraries were quantified with a Qubit 3.0 fluorometer, sized on a Bioanalyzer 2100, and re-quantified with the KAPA Library Quantification kit. Each immunoSEQ 96-well plate was sequenced on its own single-read 150-cycle Illumina NextSeq 550 flow cell. Per the authors' processing: Because the immunoSEQ output included only junctional sequences and no quality scores, the filtering could not be the same as the filtering used for full-length reads. To assign V/J genes and CDR3, sequences were annotated using PyIR, a Python wrapper for IgBLAST v1.9, with IMGT germline references. Reads were filtered out if the reads had weak V/J assignments (E-value above 1e-6), no CDR3, stop codons, out-of-frame junctions, or ambiguous translated residues. V3J clonotypes were defined as sequences sharing the same inferred V gene, J gene, and CDR3 amino acid sequence. Percentage overlap between repertoires was computed as shared unique clonotypes divided by the size of the smaller repertoire. Three approaches were used to assess repertoire richness: RTK rarefaction, the Chao1 estimator, and Recon v2.1 estimates of unobserved clonotypes. TCRdb provides this immuneACCESS table in a form limited to in-frame rearrangements. Some clones are lacking; in checked studies, under half of them reflect an unresolved V gene, and why the rest are absent is not known. The V and J calls and clone size come from that table; D and trimming were worked out from the DNA. This sample holds 450,000 to 600,000 clones; roughly 85% were observed only once. Less than 15% of the sample belongs to the ten largest clones.

A note on this clone: The antigen it recognizes is unknown. A much larger clone is a single base away; this may be a read error.

Compared with germline, V lacks 7 bases and J lacks 2 bases; bases without a gene match: 6. The germline V gene yields SGHAT for CDR1 and FQNNGV for CDR2. The CDR3 sequence holds 15 residues, the cysteine and phenylalanine included. Just the 45-base CDR3 DNA is kept, in frame starting at base 1. What the study reported, not specific to this receptor: The small number of donors limited the genetic and exposure-history diversity represented. Only blood was sampled, and tissue TCR repertoires likely differ from those in blood. Pairwise subsampling indicated that sequencing depth was expected to affect the degree of clonotype sharing among donors.

The donors were healthy, HIV-negative adults who had no recently reported acute infections or vaccinations. Only Caucasian adults living in Nashville, Tennessee, USA were represented among the donors. For unsorted samples, 90 million to 95 million PBMCs were counted, and genomic DNA was extracted using the QIAamp DNA Blood Mini kit. Blood was obtained by leukapheresis, after which PBMCs were separated by Ficoll-Histopaque density gradient centrifugation and cryopreserved in liquid nitrogen vapor phase. Sequencing input: PBMCs. This TCR was sampled from a middle-aged woman in good health. Some clones in this sample may be carry-over from other donors' samples. The sequence joins TRBV11-2 to TRBJ2-7; 12 bases in between match TRBD2. CDR3 sequence: CASNSLAGGAYEQYF. The sequence in DNA is TGTGCCAGCAACTCCCTAGCGGGAGGGGCCTACGAGCAGTACTTC.